This T cell receptor beta chain was identified during a study of T cell repertoires in cytomegalovirus infection. As for the study in general: Indicated by public TCR beta signatures were CMV infection and matching HLA type. Study results and caveats: The ex vivo response was dominated by HLA-C-restricted CMV-specific TCR beta clonotypes.

This clonotype has just a few counts. Its matching antigen is unknown. TCRdb reanalysed the reads using MiXCR and keeps one entry per CDR3 protein. The repertoire holds 630,000 or so distinct CDR3 sequences, with roughly 26% as singletons. This receptor was taken from a human donor in good health (CMV status not recorded). Some clones in this sample may be carry-over from other donors' samples. The material sequenced was CD8+ T cells from PBMCs.

The CDR3 region has the DNA TGTGCCAGCGATGACCCCGCGGGCATTCAGTACTTC. This translates into CASDDPAGIQYF. This sequence joins TRBV6-2 or TRBV6-3 and TRBJ2-4; D is possibly TRBD2 (5 bases). The CDR3 runs 12 residues. CDR1 and CDR2 (germline): MNHEY, SVGEGT. Trimming shortened V by 8 bases and J by 9 bases, and 14 bases separated the two germline ends.